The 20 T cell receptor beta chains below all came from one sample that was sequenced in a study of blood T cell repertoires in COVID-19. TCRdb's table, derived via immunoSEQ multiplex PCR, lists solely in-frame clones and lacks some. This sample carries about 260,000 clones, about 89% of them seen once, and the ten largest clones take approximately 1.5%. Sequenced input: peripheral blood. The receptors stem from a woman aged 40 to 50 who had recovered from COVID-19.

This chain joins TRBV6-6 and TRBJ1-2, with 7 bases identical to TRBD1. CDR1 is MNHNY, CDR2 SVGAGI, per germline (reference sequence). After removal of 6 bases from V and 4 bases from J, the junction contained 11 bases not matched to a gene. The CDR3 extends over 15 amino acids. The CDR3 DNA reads TGTGCCAGCAGACCTAACCGACAGGGCGCCTATGGCTACACCTTC. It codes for CASRPNRQGAYGYTF.

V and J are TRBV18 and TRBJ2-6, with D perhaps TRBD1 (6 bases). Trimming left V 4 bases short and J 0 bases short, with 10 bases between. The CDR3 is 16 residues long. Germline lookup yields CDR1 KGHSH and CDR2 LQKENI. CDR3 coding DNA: TGTGCCAGCTCACGGACAGTCTACTCTGGGGCCAACGTCCTGACTTTC. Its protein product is CASSRTVYSGANVLTF. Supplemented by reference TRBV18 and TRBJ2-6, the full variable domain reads NAGVMQNPRHLVRRRGQEARLRCSPMKGHSHVYWYRQLPEEGLKFMVYLQKENIIDESGMPKERFSAEFPKEGPSILRIQQVVRGDSAAYFCASSRTVYSGANVLTFGAGSRLTVL.

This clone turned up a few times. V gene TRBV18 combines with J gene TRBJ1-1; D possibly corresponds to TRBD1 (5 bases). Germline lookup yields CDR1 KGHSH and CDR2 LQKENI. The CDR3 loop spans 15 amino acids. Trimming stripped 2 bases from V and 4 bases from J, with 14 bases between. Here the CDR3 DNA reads TGTGCCAGCTCACCAAGTGTAGGGGCTGGCACTGAAGCTTTCTTT. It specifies CASSPSVGAGTEAFF.

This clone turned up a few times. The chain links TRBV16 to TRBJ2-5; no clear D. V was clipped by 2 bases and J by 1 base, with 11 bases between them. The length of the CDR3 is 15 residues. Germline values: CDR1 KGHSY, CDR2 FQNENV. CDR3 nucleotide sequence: TGTGCCAGCAGCCAACGAGCAGGTCCCCAAGAGACCCAGTACTTC. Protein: CASSQRAGPQETQYF. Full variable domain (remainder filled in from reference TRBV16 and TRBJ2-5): GEEVAQTPKHLVRGEGQKAKLYCAPIKGHSYVFWYQQVLKNEFKFLISFQNENVFDETGMPKERFSAKCLPNSPCSLEIQATKLEDSAVYFCASSQRAGPQETQYFGPGTRLLVL.

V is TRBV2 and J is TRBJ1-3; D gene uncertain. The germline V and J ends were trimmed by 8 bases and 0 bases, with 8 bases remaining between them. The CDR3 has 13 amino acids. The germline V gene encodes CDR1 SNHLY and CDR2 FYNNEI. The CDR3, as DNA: TGTGCCAGCTTAGTCGACTCTGGAAACACCATATATTTT. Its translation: CASLVDSGNTIYF.

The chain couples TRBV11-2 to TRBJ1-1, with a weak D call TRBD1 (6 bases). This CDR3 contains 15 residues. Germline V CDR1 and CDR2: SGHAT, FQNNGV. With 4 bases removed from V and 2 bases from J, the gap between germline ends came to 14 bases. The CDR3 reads CASSWVRGKNTEAFF. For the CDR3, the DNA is TGTGCCAGCAGCTGGGTCAGGGGTAAAAACACTGAAGCTTTCTTT.

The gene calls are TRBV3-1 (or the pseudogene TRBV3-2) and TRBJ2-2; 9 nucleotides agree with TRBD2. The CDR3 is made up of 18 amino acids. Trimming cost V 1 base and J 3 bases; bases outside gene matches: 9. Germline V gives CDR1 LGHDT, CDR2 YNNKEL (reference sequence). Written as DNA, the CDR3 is TGTGCCAGCAGCCAAGTATTTAGCGGGGGAGGTGACACCGGGGAGCTGTTTTTT. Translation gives CASSQVFSGGGDTGELFF.

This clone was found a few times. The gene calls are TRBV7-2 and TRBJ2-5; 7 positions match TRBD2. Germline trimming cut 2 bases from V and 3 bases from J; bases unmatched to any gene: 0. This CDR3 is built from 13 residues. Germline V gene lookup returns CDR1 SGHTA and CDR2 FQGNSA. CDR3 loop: CASSLSGEETQYF. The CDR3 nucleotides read TGTGCCAGCAGCTTAAGCGGGGAAGAGACCCAGTACTTC.

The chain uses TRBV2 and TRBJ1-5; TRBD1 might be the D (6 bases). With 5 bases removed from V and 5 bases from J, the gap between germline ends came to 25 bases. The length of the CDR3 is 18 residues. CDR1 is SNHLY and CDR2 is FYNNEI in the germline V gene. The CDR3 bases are TGTGCCAGCAGTACCAGGGGAAGGGGGTCGGTGTGGGATCAGCCCCAGCATTTT. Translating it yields CASSTRGRGSVWDQPQHF.

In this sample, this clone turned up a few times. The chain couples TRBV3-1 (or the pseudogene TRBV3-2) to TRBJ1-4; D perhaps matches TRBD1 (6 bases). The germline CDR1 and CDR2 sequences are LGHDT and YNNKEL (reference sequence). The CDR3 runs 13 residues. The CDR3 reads CASVGGTNEKLFF. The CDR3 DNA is TGTGCGAGCGTAGGGGGAACTAATGAAAAACTGTTTTTT.

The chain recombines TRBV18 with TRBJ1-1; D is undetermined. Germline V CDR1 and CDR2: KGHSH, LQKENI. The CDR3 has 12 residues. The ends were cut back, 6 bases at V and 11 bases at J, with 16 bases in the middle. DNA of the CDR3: TGTGCCAGCTCCCCCGGGGAGGGCGGTGCTTTCTTT. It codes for CASSPGEGGAFF.

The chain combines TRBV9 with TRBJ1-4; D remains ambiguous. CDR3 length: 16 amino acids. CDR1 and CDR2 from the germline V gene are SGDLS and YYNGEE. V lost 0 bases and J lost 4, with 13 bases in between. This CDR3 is CASSVVPISGNEKLFF. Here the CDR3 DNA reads TGTGCCAGCAGCGTAGTCCCCATCAGTGGTAATGAAAAACTGTTTTTT.

The CDR3 region has the DNA TGCGCCAGCAGCTTGGTGACTAGCAGTTTAGCGCAGTACTTC. Its protein product is CASSLVTSSLAQYF. The chain is built from TRBV5-1 and TRBJ2-7, with 7 nucleotides matching TRBD2. This CDR3 comprises 14 residues. The V gene end was trimmed by 0 bases and the J gene end by 9 bases; junction bases not matched to a gene: 9. CDR1 is SGHRS, CDR2 YFSETQ, per germline. The whole variable domain, filled in from reference TRBV5-1 and TRBJ2-7, reads KAGVTQTPRYLIKTRGQQVTLSCSPISGHRSVSWYQQTPGQGLQFLFEYFSETQRNKGNFPGRFSGRQFSNSRSEMNVSTLELGDSALYLCASSLVTSSLAQYFGPGTRLTVT.

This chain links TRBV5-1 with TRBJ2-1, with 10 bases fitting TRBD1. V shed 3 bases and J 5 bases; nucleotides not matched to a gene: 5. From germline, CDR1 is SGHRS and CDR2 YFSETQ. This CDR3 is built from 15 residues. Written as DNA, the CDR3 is TGCGCCAGCAGCTCGACAGGGGGCAAAGACAATGAGCAGTTCTTC. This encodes CASSSTGGKDNEQFF.

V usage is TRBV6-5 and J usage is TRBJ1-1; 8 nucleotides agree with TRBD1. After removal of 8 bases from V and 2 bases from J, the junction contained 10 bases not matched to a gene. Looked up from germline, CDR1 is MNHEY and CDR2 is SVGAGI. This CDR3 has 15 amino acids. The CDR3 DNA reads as TGTGCCAGCTCACGACCCAGGGGGCGAAACACTGAAGCTTTCTTT. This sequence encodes CASSRPRGRNTEAFF.

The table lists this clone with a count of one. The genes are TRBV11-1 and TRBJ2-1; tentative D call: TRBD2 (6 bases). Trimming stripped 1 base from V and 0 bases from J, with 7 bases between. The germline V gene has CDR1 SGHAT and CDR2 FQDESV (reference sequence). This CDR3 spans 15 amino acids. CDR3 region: CASSLGGGSYNEQFF. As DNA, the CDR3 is TGTGCCAGCAGCTTAGGGGGAGGCTCCTACAATGAGCAGTTCTTC. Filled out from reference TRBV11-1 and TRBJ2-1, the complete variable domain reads EAEVAQSPRYKITEKSQAVAFWCDPISGHATLYWYRQILGQGPELLVQFQDESVVDDSQLPKDRFSAERLKGVDSTLKIQPAELGDSAMYLCASSLGGGSYNEQFFGPGTRLTVL.

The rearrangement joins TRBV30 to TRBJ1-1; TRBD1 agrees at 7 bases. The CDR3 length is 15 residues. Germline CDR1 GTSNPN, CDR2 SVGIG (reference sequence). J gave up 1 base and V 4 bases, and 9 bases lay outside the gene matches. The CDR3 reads CAWTSRDRENTEAFF. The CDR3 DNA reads TGTGCCTGGACCAGTCGGGACAGAGAGAACACTGAAGCTTTCTTT.

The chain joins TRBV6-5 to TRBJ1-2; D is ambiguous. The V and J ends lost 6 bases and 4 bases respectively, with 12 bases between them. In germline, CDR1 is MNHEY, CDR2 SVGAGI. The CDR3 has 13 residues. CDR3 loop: CASRGQNFYGYTF. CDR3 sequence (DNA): TGTGCCAGCAGGGGCCAAAACTTCTATGGCTACACCTTC.

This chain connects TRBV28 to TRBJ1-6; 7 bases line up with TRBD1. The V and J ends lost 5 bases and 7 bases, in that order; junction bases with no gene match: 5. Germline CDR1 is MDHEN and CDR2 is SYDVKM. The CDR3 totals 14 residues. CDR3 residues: CASSLGQPNSPLHF. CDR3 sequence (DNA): TGTGCCAGCAGTCTGGGACAGCCCAATTCACCCCTCCACTTT.

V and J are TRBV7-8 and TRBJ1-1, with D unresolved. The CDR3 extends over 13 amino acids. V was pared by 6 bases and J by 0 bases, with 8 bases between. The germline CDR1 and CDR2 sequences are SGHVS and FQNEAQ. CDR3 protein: CASRQRMNTEAFF. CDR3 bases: TGTGCCAGCAGACAGAGAATGAACACTGAAGCTTTCTTT.